A single sample gave rise to the 8 T cell receptor beta chains below, sequenced in a study of CD8+CD57+ T cells in acquired aplastic anemia. Profiles of TCR beta VDJ and CDR3 were generated from a genomic DNA template. TCRdb re-called the reads with MiXCR, one entry per CDR3 protein. This sample has roughly 250,000 distinct CDR3 sequences, with more than 40% found just once. The patients chosen for sequencing had shown expansion of CD8+CD57+ cells (detected by flow cytometry). Sequencing used sorted CD4+, CD8+, or CD8+CD57+ T cells (not recorded which) from PBMCs. All receptors derive from a human donor with aplastic anemia.

To note about this clonotype: The junction departs from germline at one end; a sequencing error may be responsible. This rearrangement joins TRBV25-1 to TRBJ1-1; 12 nucleotides agree with TRBD1. Per the germline V gene, CDR1 is MGHDK and CDR2 is SYGVNS. The CDR3 totals 12 residues. The CDR3 reads CASTGVGTGGRW. The CDR3 nucleotides read TGTGCCAGCACCGGGGTCGGGACAGGGGGCCGATGG.

CDR3 sequence reads: CASSVTSGTQETQYF. The CDR3 DNA sequence: TGTGCCAGCAGTGTGACTAGCGGGACCCAAGAGACCCAGTACTTC. The chain is built from TRBV6-4 and TRBJ2-5; 11 bases are a match to TRBD2. This CDR3 comprises 15 residues. The germline V gene has CDR1 MRHNA and CDR2 SNTAGT. After removal of 4 bases from V and 1 base from J, the junction contained 2 bases not matched to a gene.

This clonotype came up many times. The chain is built from TRBV7-6 and TRBJ2-1; 9 bases align to TRBD2. This CDR3 spans 20 amino acids. Germline V gene lookup returns CDR1 SGHVS and CDR2 FNYEAQ. V gave up 8 bases and J gave up 4 bases; unmatched junction bases: 24. CDR3 protein: CASFPGGGLAGPRAYNEQFF. The DNA for the CDR3 is TGTGCCAGCTTCCCGGGAGGGGGACTAGCAGGTCCTAGAGCATACAATGAGCAGTTCTTC. Together with reference TRBV7-6 and TRBJ2-1, the CDR3 gives the full variable domain: GAGVSQSPRYKVTKRGQDVALRCDPISGHVSLYWYRQALGQGPEFLTYFNYEAQQDKSGLPNDRFSAERPEGSISTLTIQRTEQRDSAMYRCASFPGGGLAGPRAYNEQFFGPGTRLTVL.

J is TRBJ2-7 and V is TRBV7-9, with TRBD2 matching 11 bases. This CDR3 region has 11 residues. The V and J ends lost 7 bases and 7 bases, in that order; junction bases with no gene match: 0. Germline loops: CDR1 SEHNR, CDR2 FQNEAQ (reference sequence). The CDR3 loop is CASTSGGEQYF. CDR3 in DNA: TGTGCCAGCACTAGCGGGGGGGAGCAGTACTTC.

This clonotype occurred many times. This chain connects TRBV7-2 to TRBJ2-7; TRBD2 aligns across 9 bases. Germline assignment: CDR1 SGHTA and CDR2 FQGNSA. Unmatched junction bases numbered 4, after V lost 5 bases and J lost 2 bases. CDR3 size: 14 residues. CDR3 in DNA: TGTGCCAGCAGCCCTAGCGGGGTGGCCTACGAGCAGTACTTC. As protein: CASSPSGVAYEQYF.

This clonotype was seen more than once but under ten times. This chain connects TRBV5-4 to TRBJ2-3; 14 positions agree with TRBD2. CDR1 SGHNT and CDR2 YYREEE come from the germline V gene (reference sequence). This CDR3 is built from 18 residues. V lost 4 bases, J lost 0 bases, and 7 bases stayed unmatched. CDR3 bases: TGTGCCAGCAGCCCCGGGACTAGCGGGGGCCAAAGCACAGATACGCAGTATTTT. Amino acid sequence: CASSPGTSGGQSTDTQYF.

The rearrangement uses TRBV20-1 and TRBJ1-6, with a possible D match to TRBD1 (6 bases). Germline values: CDR1 DFQATT, CDR2 SNEGSKA (reference sequence). Trimming took 0 bases from V and 10 from J, leaving 7 bases between them. The CDR3 length is 12 residues. The CDR3 DNA is TGCAGTGCTAGAGAGGGGGGCTCACCCCTCCACTTT. Residues: CSAREGGSPLHF.

The V gene is TRBV28, the J gene TRBJ1-2, with TRBD1 matching 7 bases. The CDR3 is 13 residues long. Germline V CDR1 and CDR2: MDHEN, SYDVKM. V lost 3 bases, J lost 6 bases, and 4 bases stayed unmatched. CDR3 nucleotides: TGTGCCAGCAGTTTGATAGGGGGCGATGGCTACACCTTC. Translation: CASSLIGGDGYTF.